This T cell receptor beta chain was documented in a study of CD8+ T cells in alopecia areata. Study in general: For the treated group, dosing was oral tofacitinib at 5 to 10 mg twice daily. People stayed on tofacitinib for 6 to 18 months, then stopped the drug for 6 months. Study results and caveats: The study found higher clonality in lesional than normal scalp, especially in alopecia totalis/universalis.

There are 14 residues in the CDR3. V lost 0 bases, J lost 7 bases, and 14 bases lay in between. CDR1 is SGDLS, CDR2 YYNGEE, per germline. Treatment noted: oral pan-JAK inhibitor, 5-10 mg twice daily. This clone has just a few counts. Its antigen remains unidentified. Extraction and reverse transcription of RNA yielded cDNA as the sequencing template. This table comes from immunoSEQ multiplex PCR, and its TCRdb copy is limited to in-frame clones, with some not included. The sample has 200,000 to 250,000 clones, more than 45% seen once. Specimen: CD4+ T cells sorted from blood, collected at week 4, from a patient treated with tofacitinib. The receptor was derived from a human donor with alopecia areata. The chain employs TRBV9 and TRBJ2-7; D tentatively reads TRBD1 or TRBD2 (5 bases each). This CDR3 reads CASSVAIRDGEQYF. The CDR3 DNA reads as TGTGCCAGCAGCGTAGCTATAAGGGACGGAGAGCAGTACTTC.